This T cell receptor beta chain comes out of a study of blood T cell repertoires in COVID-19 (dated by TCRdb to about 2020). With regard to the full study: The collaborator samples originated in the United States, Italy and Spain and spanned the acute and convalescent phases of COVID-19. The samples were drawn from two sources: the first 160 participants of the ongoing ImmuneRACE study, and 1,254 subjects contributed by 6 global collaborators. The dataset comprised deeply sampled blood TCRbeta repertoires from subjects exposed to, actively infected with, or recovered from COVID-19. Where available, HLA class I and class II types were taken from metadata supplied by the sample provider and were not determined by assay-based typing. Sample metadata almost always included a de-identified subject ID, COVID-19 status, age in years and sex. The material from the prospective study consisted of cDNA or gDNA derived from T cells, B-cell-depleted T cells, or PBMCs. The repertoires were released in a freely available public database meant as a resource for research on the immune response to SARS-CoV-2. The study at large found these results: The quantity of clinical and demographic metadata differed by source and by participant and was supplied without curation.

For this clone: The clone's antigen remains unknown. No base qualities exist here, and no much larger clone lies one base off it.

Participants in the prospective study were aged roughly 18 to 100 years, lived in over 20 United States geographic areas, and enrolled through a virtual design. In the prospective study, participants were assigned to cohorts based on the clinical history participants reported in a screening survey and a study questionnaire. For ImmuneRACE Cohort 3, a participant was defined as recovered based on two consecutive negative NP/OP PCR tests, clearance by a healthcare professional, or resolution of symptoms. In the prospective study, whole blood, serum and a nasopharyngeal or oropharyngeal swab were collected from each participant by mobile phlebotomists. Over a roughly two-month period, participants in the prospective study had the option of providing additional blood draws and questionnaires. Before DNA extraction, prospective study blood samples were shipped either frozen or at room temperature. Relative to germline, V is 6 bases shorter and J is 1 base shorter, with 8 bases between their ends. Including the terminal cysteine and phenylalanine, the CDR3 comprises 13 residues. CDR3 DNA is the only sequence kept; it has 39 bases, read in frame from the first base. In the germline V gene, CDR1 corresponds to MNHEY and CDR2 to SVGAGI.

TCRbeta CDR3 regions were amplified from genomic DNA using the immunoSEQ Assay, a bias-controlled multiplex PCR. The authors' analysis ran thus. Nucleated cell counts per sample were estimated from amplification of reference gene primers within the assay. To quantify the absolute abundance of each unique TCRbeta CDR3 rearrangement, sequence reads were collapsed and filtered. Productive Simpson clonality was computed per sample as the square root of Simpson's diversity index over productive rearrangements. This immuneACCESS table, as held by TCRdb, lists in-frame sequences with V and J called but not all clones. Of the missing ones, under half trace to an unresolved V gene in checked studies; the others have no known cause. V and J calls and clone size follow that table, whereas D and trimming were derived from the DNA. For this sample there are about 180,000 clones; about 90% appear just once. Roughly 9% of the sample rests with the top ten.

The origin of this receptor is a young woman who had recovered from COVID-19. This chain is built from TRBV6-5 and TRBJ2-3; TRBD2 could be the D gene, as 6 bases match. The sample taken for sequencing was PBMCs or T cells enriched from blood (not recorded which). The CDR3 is CASRRRGTDTQYF. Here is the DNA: TGTGCCAGCAGACGGAGGGGCACAGATACGCAGTATTTT.